This entry concerns a single T cell receptor (beta chain). The library was built for alpha chains, so this beta chain is an off-target read and its size means little. MiXCR was run by TCRdb on the RT-PCR reads, yielding one entry per CDR3 protein. Of roughly 6,000 distinct CDR3 sequences listed, about nine tenths are singletons. In germline, CDR1 is SGHRS, CDR2 YFSETQ. The CDR3 runs to 14 residues. V was clipped by 2 bases and J by 4 bases, with 12 bases between them. Sequenced sample: memory CD4+ T cells from blood. This chain connects TRBV5-1 to TRBJ1-2, with D possibly matching TRBD1 (6 bases). The clonotype originates from a female donor in good health, serving as a healthy control. The CDR3 DNA is TGCGCCAGCAGCTTAGGGGACACAAGCTATGGCTACACCTTC. Translation: CASSLGDTSYGYTF.